What follows are 8 T cell receptor beta chains derived from one specimen sequenced in a study of blood T cell repertoires in COVID-19. Generated by immunoSEQ multiplex PCR, the TCRdb table keeps only in-frame clones and is missing some. The table includes more than 200,000 clones, over 75% detected once. The sample consisted of PBMCs or T cells enriched from blood (not recorded which). All receptors derive from a woman in her 30s who had been exposed to COVID-19.

CDR3 protein: CASSERQGAQSIGYTF. Written as DNA, the CDR3 is TGTGCCAGCAGTGAAAGGCAGGGGGCGCAGTCTATAGGCTACACCTTC. The V and J genes are TRBV2 and TRBJ1-2, with 8 positions matching TRBD1. The ends lost 2 bases at V and 8 bases at J; junction bases unmatched: 13. The V gene's germline CDR1 is SNHLY and CDR2 FYNNEI. The CDR3 has 16 amino acids. The whole variable domain, filled in from reference TRBV2 and TRBJ1-2, reads EPEVTQTPSHQVTQMGQEVILRCVPISNHLYFYWYRQILGQKVEFLVSFYNNEISEKSEIFDDQFSVERPDGSNFTLKIRSTKLEDSAMYFCASSERQGAQSIGYTFGSGTRLTVV.

The rearrangement joins TRBV11-2 to TRBJ2-1, with TRBD2 matching over 7 bases. J was trimmed by 3 bases and V by 3 bases; bases with no gene match: 8. CDR1 and CDR2 from the germline V gene are SGHAT and FQNNGV. The CDR3 runs to 16 residues. The CDR3 nucleotides are TGTGCCAGCAGCTTGAGCTGGAGCGGGATCTACAATGAGCAGTTCTTC. Translating gives CASSLSWSGIYNEQFF.

This chain joins TRBV5-1 and TRBJ2-5, with D possibly matching TRBD1 (6 bases). The germline CDR1 and CDR2 sequences are SGHRS and YFSETQ. The V end was cut by 2 bases, the J end by 5 bases, with 13 bases between. This CDR3 region has 14 residues. The CDR3 nucleotides are TGCGCCAGCAGCTTACAGGGTAGGGGGGAGACCCAGTACTTC. It encodes CASSLQGRGETQYF.

CDR3 amino acids: CASSRARQTLSYGYTF. CDR3 coding DNA: TGTGCCAGCAGTCGAGCCCGACAGACCCTTAGCTATGGCTACACCTTC. The chain uses TRBV6-6 and TRBJ1-2; maybe TRBD1 (5 bases). V was clipped by 5 bases and J by 4 bases, with 20 bases between them. This CDR3 is 16 amino acids long. CDR1 is MNHNY, CDR2 SVGAGI, per germline (reference sequence).

This clone was picked up one time. The CDR3 region is CATSTGYTGELFF. CDR3 in DNA: TGTGCCACCAGTACAGGTTACACCGGGGAGCTGTTTTTT. V is TRBV24-1 and J is TRBJ2-2; tentative D call: TRBD1 (5 bases). The CDR3 has 13 residues. Germline V gene sequence: CDR1 KGHDR, CDR2 SFDVKD. The V end lost 6 bases, the J end lost 3 bases, and 7 bases lay between the germline ends.

The CDR3 reads CASSATRNPYNEQFF. The CDR3 DNA sequence: TGTGCCAGCAGTGCTACGAGGAATCCCTACAATGAGCAGTTCTTC. The chain employs TRBV2 and TRBJ2-1; no reliable D call. The V gene's germline CDR1 is SNHLY and CDR2 FYNNEI. The ends were cut back, 4 bases at V and 2 bases at J, with 12 bases in the middle. CDR3 length equals 15 residues.

The chain is built from TRBV7-9 and TRBJ1-6, with D perhaps TRBD1 (5 bases). The germline V gene encodes CDR1 SEHNR and CDR2 FQNEAQ (reference sequence). The length of the CDR3 is 13 residues. V lost 3 bases and J 7 bases, leaving 7 bases between the germline ends. CDR3 region: CASSLTDNSPLHF. The CDR3 bases are TGTGCCAGCAGCTTGACAGACAATTCACCCCTCCACTTT.

This chain uses TRBV29-1 with TRBJ1-2; D is unresolved. V was cut by 4 bases and J by 2 bases, with 14 bases left in between. This CDR3 has 14 residues. CDR1 SQVTM and CDR2 ANQGSEA come from the germline V gene. The CDR3 DNA reads TGCAGCGTTGGGCGAGGTGCTTCGAACTATGGCTACACCTTC. The encoded protein is CSVGRGASNYGYTF.